The rows below give T cell receptor beta chains drawn from one sample of a study of blood T cell repertoires in COVID-19. Sequencing was performed with immunoSEQ multiplex PCR; in TCRdb, only in-frame clones are kept and a portion is missing. Of some 270,000 clones in the sample, approximately 88% were seen once. The sample consisted of PBMCs or T cells enriched from blood (not recorded which). Receptor source: a woman between 40 and 50 years old who had been exposed to COVID-19. Each CDR3 is given with its conserved first and last residue. Fields, in order: J gene, V gene, D gene, clone size, CDR3 protein, CDR3 DNA. D genes are given only for firm matches. Some rows have no size entry. The others give once, few or many, or a class for an expanded clone.

TRBJ2-3 TRBV6-2/TRBV6-3 . once CASSYSNGGGADTQYF TGTGCCAGCAGTTACTCGAATGGCGGGGGCGCAGATACGCAGTATTTT
TRBJ2-1 TRBV7-9 . . CASSLATGLADEQFF TGTGCCAGCAGCTTAGCCACGGGACTGGCGGATGAGCAGTTCTTC
TRBJ1-2 TRBV20-1 . . CSARVNYGYTF TGCAGTGCGCGAGTTAACTATGGCTACACCTTC
TRBJ2-5 TRBV27 . . CASSKLLQGQETQYF TGTGCCAGCAGTAAATTATTACAGGGTCAAGAGACCCAGTACTTC
TRBJ2-2 TRBV6-5 . . CASRAGALTGELFF TGTGCCAGCAGGGCGGGGGCCCTTACCGGGGAGCTGTTTTTT
TRBJ2-1 TRBV10-3 TRBD2 . CAISEAASGKYNEQFF TGTGCCATCAGTGAAGCGGCTAGCGGGAAGTACAATGAGCAGTTCTTC
TRBJ2-3 TRBV7-2 . . CASSFRTASTDTQYF TGTGCCAGCAGCTTCCGGACAGCCAGCACAGATACGCAGTATTTT
TRBJ2-3 TRBV18 . . CASSPSPLSPSTDTQYF TGTGCCAGCTCACCATCTCCTCTCAGTCCTAGCACAGATACGCAGTATTTT
TRBJ1-2 TRBV4-3 . . CASSQLQANYGYTF TGCGCCAGCAGCCAACTACAGGCTAACTATGGCTACACCTTC
TRBJ2-4 TRBV6-2/TRBV6-3 . . CASSYYDSNIQYF TGTGCCAGCAGTTACTATGACAGTAACATTCAGTACTTC
TRBJ2-1 TRBV5-4 TRBD2 . CASSLSGSSYNEQFF TGTGCCAGCAGCTTAAGCGGGAGCTCCTACAATGAGCAGTTCTTC
TRBJ2-7 TRBV29-1 . . CSFWEDYEQYF TGCAGCTTCTGGGAGGATTACGAGCAGTACTTC
TRBJ2-1 TRBV29-1 TRBD2 . CSVPRLANVNEQFF TGCAGCGTTCCCCGACTAGCGAACGTTAATGAGCAGTTCTTC
TRBJ2-2 TRBV14 . . CASSQLVSGELFF TGTGCCAGCAGCCAATTAGTGTCCGGGGAGCTGTTTTTT
TRBJ2-5 TRBV5-1 TRBD1 once CASTRQGAGETQYF TGCGCCAGCACCCGACAGGGGGCTGGTGAGACCCAGTACTTC
TRBJ1-1 TRBV6-5 . . CASSYSWAGNTEAFF TGTGCCAGCAGTTACTCTTGGGCCGGGAACACTGAAGCTTTCTTT
TRBJ1-3 TRBV6-5 . . CASSRQTGNTIYF TGTGCCAGCAGCCGACAGACCGGAAACACCATATATTTT
TRBJ2-7 TRBV7-3 . few CASSLSPGGYEQYF TGTGCCAGCAGCTTGTCTCCCGGGGGTTACGAGCAGTACTTC
TRBJ2-5 TRBV30 . . CAWSGRAQETQYF TGTGCCTGGAGTGGCAGGGCACAAGAGACCCAGTACTTC
TRBJ2-7 TRBV3-1/TRBV3-2 TRBD2 . CASSPLATLTSGGWEQYF TGTGCCAGCAGCCCCCTCGCCACCCTGACTAGCGGGGGGTGGGAGCAGTACTTC
TRBJ1-2 TRBV19 TRBD1 . CASRSGGTGLFGYTF TGTGCCAGCCGATCTGGTGGGACAGGGTTATTTGGCTACACCTTC
TRBJ2-7 TRBV11-2 . once CASSLGRYEQYF TGTGCCAGCAGCTTAGGGCGGTACGAGCAGTACTTC
TRBJ1-2 TRBV28 TRBD1 . CASTTGPRGLVYTF TGTGCCAGCACTACGGGACCCAGGGGGCTCGTCTACACCTTC
TRBJ1-2 TRBV18 . . CASSPGSNYGYTF TGTGCCAGCTCACCAGGCTCTAACTATGGCTACACCTTC
TRBJ2-3 TRBV28 . . CASNPPGAGQYF TGTGCCAGCAACCCCCCAGGGGCCGGGCAGTATTTT
TRBJ1-6 TRBV18 . . CASSPPSRNNSPLHF TGTGCCAGCTCACCCCCTTCCAGGAACAATTCACCCCTCCACTTT
TRBJ1-3 TRBV25-1 . . CASSEKTSPNTIYF TGTGCCAGCAGTGAAAAGACAAGCCCCAACACCATATATTTT
TRBJ1-2 TRBV10-3 TRBD1 . CAISESGGGNYGYTF TGTGCCATCAGTGAGTCCGGAGGGGGCAACTATGGCTACACCTTC
TRBJ2-2 TRBV5-1 TRBD1 few CASSLVIRQGAGELFF TGCGCCAGCAGCTTGGTAATAAGACAGGGGGCCGGGGAGCTGTTTTTT
TRBJ2-3 TRBV7-6 TRBD1 . CASSHPGQGLTDTQYF TGTGCCAGCAGCCACCCGGGACAGGGGCTCACAGATACGCAGTATTTT
TRBJ1-4 TRBV5-4 . . CASSSGIGPTNEKLFF TGTGCCAGCAGCTCGGGGATCGGGCCAACTAATGAAAAACTGTTTTTT
TRBJ1-4 TRBV12-3/TRBV12-4 . . CASSLSGEKLFF TGTGCCAGCAGTTTGTCCGGGGAAAAACTGTTTTTT
TRBJ1-2 TRBV29-1 TRBD1 . CSVAPGGRHGYTF TGCAGCGTTGCTCCAGGGGGCAGGCATGGCTACACCTTC
TRBJ2-1 TRBV9 TRBD2 . CASSGKTSYDPYNEQFF TGTGCCAGCAGCGGCAAGACTAGCTATGACCCCTACAATGAGCAGTTCTTC
TRBJ1-2 TRBV5-1 . . CASSLASGGPGYTF TGCGCCAGCAGCTTGGCCTCTGGAGGTCCGGGCTACACCTTC
TRBJ1-6 TRBV3-1/TRBV3-2 TRBD1 . CASSPSGTGNSPLHF TGTGCCAGCAGCCCATCCGGGACAGGGAACTCACCCCTCCACTTT
TRBJ2-3 TRBV9 TRBD2 . CASSLQAGGPTDTQYF TGTGCCAGCAGCCTGCAGGCGGGGGGCCCCACAGATACGCAGTATTTT
TRBJ2-7 TRBV7-9 . . CASSLLPGVNYEQYF TGTGCCAGCAGCTTACTCCCGGGGGTGAACTACGAGCAGTACTTC
TRBJ2-2 TRBV10-3 TRBD2 . CAISGPGLADTGELFF TGTGCCATCAGTGGACCGGGACTAGCGGACACCGGGGAGCTGTTTTTT
TRBJ2-1 TRBV11-1 . . CASSGPGTYSYNEQFF TGTGCCAGCAGCGGACCAGGGACTTACTCCTACAATGAGCAGTTCTTC
TRBJ2-3 TRBV11-3 TRBD2 . CASSIGTSGSADTQYF TGTGCCAGCAGCATTGGGACTAGCGGGAGTGCAGATACGCAGTATTTT